The 6 T cell receptor beta chains reported below all come from one sample, sequenced in a study of T cell repertoires in cytomegalovirus infection. Their recognized antigens are unknown. TCRdb re-analysed the reads in MiXCR, keeping a single row per CDR3 protein. The sample holds some 920,000 distinct CDR3 sequences, roughly 30% seen once. The starting material was cultured CD8+ T cells from PBMCs, obtained from culture after CMV antigen stimulation. The receptors here all came from a human donor in good health (CMV status not recorded). Some clones in this sample may be carry-over from other donors' samples.

This clonotype was recorded many times. The J gene is TRBJ2-2, the V gene TRBV7-6; 9 bases line up with TRBD1. Looked up from germline, CDR1 is SGHVS and CDR2 is FNYEAQ. The CDR3 sequence is 14 residues long. With 5 bases clipped from V and 4 bases from J, the junction kept 2 bases outside the gene matches. Here the CDR3 DNA reads TGTGCCAGCAGCCCGGACAGGGGCACCGGGGAGCTGTTTTTT. It specifies CASSPDRGTGELFF. Variable domain in full (rest from reference TRBV7-6 and TRBJ2-2): GAGVSQSPRYKVTKRGQDVALRCDPISGHVSLYWYRQALGQGPEFLTYFNYEAQQDKSGLPNDRFSAERPEGSISTLTIQRTEQRDSAMYRCASSPDRGTGELFFGEGSRLTVL.

V gene TRBV4-1 combines with J gene TRBJ2-3, with 8 bases lining up with TRBD2. V lost 4 bases and J lost 1; bases outside the gene matches: 7. The CDR3 runs 16 residues. From germline, CDR1 is MGHRA and CDR2 YSYEKL. CDR3 sequence reads: CASSRIGAGGTDTQYF. The CDR3 DNA follows: TGCGCCAGCAGCCGAATAGGAGCGGGGGGCACAGATACGCAGTATTTT.

The J gene is TRBJ2-6, the V gene TRBV3-1, with 8 nucleotides matching TRBD2. Germline values: CDR1 LGHDT, CDR2 YNNKEL (reference sequence). V shed 0 bases, J shed 4 bases, and the junction held 17 bases outside the gene matches. The CDR3 is 21 amino acids. CDR3 DNA: TGTGCCAGCAGCCAAGATCTAAGGACTAGCATTGACATATCGGGGGCCAACGTCCTGACTTTC. It codes for CASSQDLRTSIDISGANVLTF.

The gene calls are TRBV7-8 and TRBJ1-1; the D is unclear. The CDR3 covers 14 residues. CDR1 is SGHVS, CDR2 FQNEAQ, per germline. The germline V and J ends were trimmed by 1 base and 5 bases, with 11 bases remaining between them. CDR3 region: CASSLDAPRTEAFF. In nucleotides, the CDR3 is TGTGCCAGCAGCTTAGATGCACCCAGGACTGAAGCTTTCTTT.

This rearrangement joins TRBV12-5 to TRBJ1-4; D is unresolved. V shed 4 bases and J shed 4 bases, with 13 bases lying between them. Per germline, CDR1 LGHNT and CDR2 FRNRAP. The CDR3 contains 15 residues. CDR3 in amino acids: CASGSAWYSNEKLFF. CDR3 DNA sequence: TGTGCTAGTGGTTCGGCGTGGTATAGTAATGAAAAACTGTTTTTT.

The V and J genes are TRBV4-1 and TRBJ2-5; no clear D gene. In germline, CDR1 is MGHRA, CDR2 YSYEKL. The CDR3 has 15 amino acids. V lost 0 bases, J lost 2 bases, and 10 bases lay in between. In DNA, the CDR3 is TGCGCCAGCAGCCAAGAAGGCAGTCCACAAGAGACCCAGTACTTC. Translation: CASSQEGSPQETQYF.